The 16 T cell receptor beta chains given below trace back to one sample, sequenced in a study of T cells in Graves' hyperthyroidism and ophthalmopathy. RNA transcripts provided the source from which TCR beta CDR3 regions were amplified. HTBI primers were used for first-round RT-PCR of the TCR CDR3. TCRdb used MiXCR to reprocess the multiplex PCR reads, holding one entry per CDR3 protein. The sample consists of 350,000 or so distinct CDR3 sequences, around 20% of them appearing once. Sequencing used blood. The receptors were sampled from a woman aged 45-59 years with Graves' hyperthyroidism.

This clonotype came up a few times. V usage is TRBV6-1 and J usage is TRBJ2-5, with 8 nucleotides matching TRBD2. Per the germline V gene, CDR1 is MNHNS and CDR2 is SASEGT. Trimming at V came to 5 bases and at J to 5 bases, leaving 7 bases not matched to a gene. The CDR3 extends over 14 amino acids. CDR3 loop: CASSLAGRPETQYF. The DNA of the CDR3 is TGTGCCAGCAGTTTAGCGGGGCGGCCGGAGACCCAGTACTTC.

This chain uses TRBV28 with TRBJ2-6; D is possibly TRBD1 (5 bases). The CDR3 totals 16 residues. Trimming took 5 bases from V and 0 from J, leaving 11 bases between them. CDR1 is MDHEN and CDR2 is SYDVKM in the germline V gene. CDR3 protein: CASSPRVFSGANVLTF. In DNA form, the CDR3 reads TGTGCCAGCAGTCCCAGGGTCTTCTCTGGGGCCAACGTCCTGACTTTC.

The gene calls are TRBV27 and TRBJ2-7, with 7 bases matching TRBD1. The trim removed 5 bases at V and 3 bases at J, leaving 7 bases unmatched. The germline V gene encodes CDR1 MNHEY and CDR2 SMNVEV (reference sequence). The CDR3 is 14 residues long. CDR3 in DNA: TGTGCCAGCAGTCAAGACAGGGTGGTCTACGAGCAGTACTTC. Protein product: CASSQDRVVYEQYF.

V gene TRBV6-5 combines with J gene TRBJ1-6; 7 bases fit TRBD1. The CDR3 spans 20 residues. Germline CDR1 MNHEY, CDR2 SVGAGI. V lost 0 bases and J lost 0; bases outside the gene matches: 11. CDR3 DNA sequence: TGTGCCAGCAGTTACTCTTCGGGACAGTCCGCAAGCTCCTATAATTCACCCCTCCACTTT. Translating gives CASSYSSGQSASSYNSPLHF.

This chain joins TRBV12-3 or TRBV12-4 and TRBJ2-1; 13 bases line up with TRBD2. This CDR3 contains 14 residues. The V gene end was trimmed by 5 bases and the J gene end by 8 bases; junction bases not matched to a gene: 3. As DNA, the CDR3 is TGTGCCAGCAGTAAACTAGCGGGGGGGCATGAGCAGTTCTTC. Translating it yields CASSKLAGGHEQFF.

This clonotype was counted ten times or more. V gene TRBV30 combines with J gene TRBJ2-3; D is ambiguous. The CDR3 is 12 residues long. The V and J ends lost 4 bases and 2 bases respectively, with 7 bases between them. Germline V gene sequence: CDR1 GTSNPN, CDR2 SVGIG (reference sequence). The CDR3 spells CAWTGPTDTQYF. DNA of the CDR3: TGTGCCTGGACCGGGCCCACAGATACGCAGTATTTT.

The table lists this clonotype with many counts. The chain couples TRBV24-1 to TRBJ1-5, with TRBD1 matching over 10 bases. CDR3 length: 15 residues. The germline gives CDR1 KGHDR, CDR2 SFDVKD. Trimming cost V 5 bases and J 4 bases; bases outside gene matches: 4. Here the CDR3 DNA reads TGTGCCACCAGTGCCCCGGGACAGGGGAATCAGCCCCAGCATTTT. Protein sequence: CATSAPGQGNQPQHF.

The sample holds a few counts of this clonotype. CDR3 sequence reads: CSARSSGPTGELFF. CDR3 DNA sequence: TGCAGTGCTAGATCTAGCGGGCCCACCGGGGAGCTGTTTTTT. The J gene is TRBJ2-2, the V gene TRBV20-1; the match to TRBD2 covers 8 bases. V lost 2 bases to trimming and J lost 4 bases; unmatched junction nucleotides: 3. CDR3 length equals 14 residues. Germline V gene lookup returns CDR1 DFQATT and CDR2 SNEGSKA (reference sequence).

The sample holds a few counts of this clonotype. One end of the junction fails to match germline, which may point to a read error. The rearrangement joins TRBV20-1 to TRBJ2-3, with D possibly TRBD1 on 6 matching bases. Germline loops: CDR1 DFQATT, CDR2 SNEGSKA (reference sequence). The CDR3 runs 12 residues. The CDR3: CSADRDTGTQYF. The CDR3 coding sequence is TGCAGTGCGGACCGGGACACAGGTACGCAGTATTTT.

The table lists this clonotype with many counts. The rearrangement links TRBV4-1 to TRBJ1-5, with D unresolved. V was cut by 5 bases and J by 0 bases, with 11 bases left in between. In germline, CDR1 is MGHRA, CDR2 YSYEKL. The CDR3 has 15 residues. CDR3 sequence (DNA): TGCGCCAGCAGCTTCGAGCCATATAGCAATCAGCCCCAGCATTTT. Protein sequence: CASSFEPYSNQPQHF.

This clonotype was detected a few times. The chain is built from TRBV28 and TRBJ2-5; no firm D call. Germline V gene sequence: CDR1 MDHEN, CDR2 SYDVKM. This CDR3 has 14 amino acids. The V and J ends lost 8 bases and 4 bases respectively, with 17 bases between them. The CDR3 DNA follows: TGTGCCAGCGGCAACCCCCCTGCGGCAGAGACCCAGTACTTC. Translation: CASGNPPAAETQYF. Filled out from reference TRBV28 and TRBJ2-5, the complete variable domain reads DVKVTQSSRYLVKRTGEKVFLECVQDMDHENMFWYRQDPGLGLRLIYFSYDVKMKEKGDIPEGYSVSREKKERFSLILESASTNQTSMYLCASGNPPAAETQYFGPGTRLLVL.

This chain joins TRBV28 and TRBJ2-7, with D maybe TRBD2 (6 bases). Trimming removed 3 bases from V and 0 bases from J, with 18 bases in between. Germline V gene lookup returns CDR1 MDHEN and CDR2 SYDVKM. This CDR3 has 17 residues. In nucleotides, the CDR3 is TGTGCCAGCAGTTTGGGAGTACGCGGGAAGAGCTCCTACGAGCAGTACTTC. It yields the protein CASSLGVRGKSSYEQYF.

This clonotype turned up a few times. This chain links TRBV7-6 with TRBJ2-2, with 7 positions matching TRBD1. This CDR3 has 17 amino acids. Germline CDR1 is SGHVS and CDR2 is FNYEAQ. V lost 0 bases, J lost 1 base, and 5 bases stayed unmatched. The DNA of the CDR3 is TGTGCCAGCAGCTTAGCACGAGACAGGGTGAACACCGGGGAGCTGTTTTTT. Protein sequence: CASSLARDRVNTGELFF.

The table lists this clonotype with a few counts. The V call is TRBV20-1, the J call TRBJ2-2, with 8 bases lining up with TRBD2. The CDR3 covers 15 residues. Germline lookup yields CDR1 DFQATT and CDR2 SNEGSKA (reference sequence). The V gene end was trimmed by 1 base and the J gene end by 3 bases; junction bases not matched to a gene: 4. The CDR3, as DNA: TGCAGTGCTAGAGCGGGGGGGCTTGACACCGGGGAGCTGTTTTTT. Translated, it gives CSARAGGLDTGELFF.

Points on this clonotype: A clone one base away is much larger, so this may be a read error. The chain has TRBV7-2 and TRBJ2-5; 8 nucleotides line up with TRBD2. CDR1 and CDR2 from the germline V gene are SGHTA and FQGNSA. This CDR3 is 18 amino acids long. CDR3: CAGSLTGPGGIRKETQYF. The DNA for the CDR3 is TGTGCCGGCAGCTTAACAGGGCCGGGGGGGATCAGGAAAGAGACCCAGTACTTC.

This clonotype was counted many times. The chain recombines TRBV6-1 with TRBJ2-1; 8 bases are shared with TRBD1. This CDR3 region has 16 residues. Germline loops: CDR1 MNHNS, CDR2 SASEGT. The junction had 11 bases not matched to a gene; V was cut back by 5 bases and J by 5 bases. The CDR3 loop is CASSRYLDRANNEQFF. The CDR3 DNA reads as TGTGCCAGCAGTCGCTACCTGGACAGGGCCAACAATGAGCAGTTCTTC.